These 2 T cell receptor beta chains share one sample of origin, sequenced in a study of neoadjuvant nivolumab and ipilimumab in lung cancer. Generated by immunoSEQ multiplex PCR, the TCRdb table keeps only in-frame clones and is missing some. The sample has tens of thousands of clones, roughly 89% seen once. Source: blood, taken before neoadjuvant nivolumab, alone or with ipilimumab. These receptors were collected from an adult with non-small cell lung cancer. Some clones in this sample may be carry-over from other donors' samples.

The V gene is TRBV9, the J gene TRBJ2-5; 10 bases are a match to TRBD2. This CDR3 spans 15 amino acids. V was pared by 4 bases and J by 4 bases, with 7 bases of the junction left unmatched. In germline, CDR1 is SGDLS, CDR2 YYNGEE. CDR3 protein: CASSLSGRASETQYF. In DNA form, the CDR3 reads TGTGCCAGCAGCCTCAGCGGGAGGGCGTCAGAGACCCAGTACTTC.

The CDR3 here is CASSLFPGGRSYEQYF. The CDR3 nucleotides read TGCGCCAGCAGCTTGTTTCCCGGGGGTAGGTCCTACGAGCAGTACTTC. The chain has TRBV5-1 and TRBJ2-7; maybe TRBD2 (6 bases). V was cut by 1 base and J by 1 base, with 15 bases left in between. CDR3 size: 16 residues. Germline V lookup: CDR1 SGHRS, CDR2 YFSETQ.